This T cell receptor (beta chain) was retrieved from a study of cytomegalovirus exposure and HLA in healthy donors. 13 Jbeta primers and 60 Vbeta primers were used for the PCR. TCRdb's table, derived via immunoSEQ multiplex PCR, lists solely in-frame clones and lacks some. The sample has around 42,000 clones, and its top ten clones hold 1% to 1.5%. Concerning this clone: Its antigen is not known.

The CDR3 consists of 15 residues. The V and J ends lost 5 bases and 1 base, in that order; junction bases with no gene match: 5. Germline CDR1 and CDR2: SEHNR and FQNEAQ (reference sequence). General observations from the study: The classifier reportedly diagnosed cytomegalovirus status with high specificity and sensitivity.

The sequence was obtained from a young man in good health and CMV-seronegative. The sequencing input was PBMCs. This sequence joins TRBV7-9 and TRBJ1-1; 9 positions agree with TRBD1. CDR3 DNA sequence: TGTGCCAGCAGCCAACAGGGACAGGGGAACACTGAAGCTTTCTTT. It translates to CASSQQGQGNTEAFF.